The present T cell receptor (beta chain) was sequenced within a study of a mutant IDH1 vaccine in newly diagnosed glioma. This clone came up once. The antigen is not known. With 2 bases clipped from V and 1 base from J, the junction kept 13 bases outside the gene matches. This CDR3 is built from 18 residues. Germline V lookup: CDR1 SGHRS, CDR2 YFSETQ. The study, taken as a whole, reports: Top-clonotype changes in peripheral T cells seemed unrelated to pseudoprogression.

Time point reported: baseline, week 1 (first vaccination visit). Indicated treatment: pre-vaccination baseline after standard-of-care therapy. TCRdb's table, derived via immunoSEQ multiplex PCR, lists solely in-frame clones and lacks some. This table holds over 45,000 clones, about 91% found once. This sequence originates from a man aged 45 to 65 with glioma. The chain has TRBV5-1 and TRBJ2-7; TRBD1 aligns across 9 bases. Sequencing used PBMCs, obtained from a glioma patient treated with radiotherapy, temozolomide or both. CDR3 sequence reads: CASSFRSNTGGRSYEQYF. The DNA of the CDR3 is TGCGCCAGCAGCTTCCGAAGTAATACAGGGGGCCGATCCTACGAGCAGTACTTC.